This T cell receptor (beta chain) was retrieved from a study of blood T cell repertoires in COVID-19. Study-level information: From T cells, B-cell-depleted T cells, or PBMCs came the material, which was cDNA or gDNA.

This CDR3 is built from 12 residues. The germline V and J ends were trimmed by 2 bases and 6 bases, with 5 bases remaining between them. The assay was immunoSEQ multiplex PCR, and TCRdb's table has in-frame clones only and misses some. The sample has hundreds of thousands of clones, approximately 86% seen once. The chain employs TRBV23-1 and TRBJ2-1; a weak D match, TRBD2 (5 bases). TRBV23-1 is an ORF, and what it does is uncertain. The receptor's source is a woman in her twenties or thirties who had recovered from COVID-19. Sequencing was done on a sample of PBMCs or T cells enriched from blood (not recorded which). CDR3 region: CASSQSGNEQFF. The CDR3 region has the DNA TGCGCCAGCAGTCAAAGCGGCAATGAGCAGTTCTTC.